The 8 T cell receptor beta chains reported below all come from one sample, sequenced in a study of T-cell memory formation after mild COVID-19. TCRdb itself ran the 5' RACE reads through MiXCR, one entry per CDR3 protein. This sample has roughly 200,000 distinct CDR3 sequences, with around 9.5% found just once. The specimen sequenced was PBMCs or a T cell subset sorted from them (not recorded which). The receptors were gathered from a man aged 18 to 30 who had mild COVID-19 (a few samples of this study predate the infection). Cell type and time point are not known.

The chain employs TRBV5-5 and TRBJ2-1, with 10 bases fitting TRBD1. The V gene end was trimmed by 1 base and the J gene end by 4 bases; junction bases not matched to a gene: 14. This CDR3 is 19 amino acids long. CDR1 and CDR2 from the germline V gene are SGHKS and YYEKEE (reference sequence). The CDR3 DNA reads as TGTGCCAGCAGCTTGAACCCCCTCACCGGGACAGGGGATTACAATGAGCAGTTCTTC. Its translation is CASSLNPLTGTGDYNEQFF.

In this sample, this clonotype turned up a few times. This chain's CDR3 is CASSPGPSTDTQYF. In DNA form, the CDR3 reads TGTGCCAGCAGTCCCGGTCCTAGCACAGATACGCAGTATTTT. The rearrangement links TRBV12-3 or TRBV12-4 to TRBJ2-3; no clear D. The CDR3 sequence is 14 residues long. Trimming cost V 5 bases and J 0 bases, with 9 bases left between them.

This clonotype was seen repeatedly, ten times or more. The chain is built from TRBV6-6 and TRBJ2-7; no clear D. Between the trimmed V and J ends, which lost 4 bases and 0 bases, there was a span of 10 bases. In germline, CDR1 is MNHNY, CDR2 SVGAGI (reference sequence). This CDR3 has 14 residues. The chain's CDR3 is CASSSRRVSYEQYV. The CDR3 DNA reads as TGTGCCAGCAGTTCCCGCCGGGTCTCCTACGAGCAGTACGTC.

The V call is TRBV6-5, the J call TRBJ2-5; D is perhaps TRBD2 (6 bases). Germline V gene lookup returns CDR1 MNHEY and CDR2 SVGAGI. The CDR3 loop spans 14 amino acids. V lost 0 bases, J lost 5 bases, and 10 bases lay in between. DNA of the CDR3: TGTGCCAGCAGTTACTCTGCGGGAAGGGAGACCCAGTACTTC. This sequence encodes CASSYSAGRETQYF.

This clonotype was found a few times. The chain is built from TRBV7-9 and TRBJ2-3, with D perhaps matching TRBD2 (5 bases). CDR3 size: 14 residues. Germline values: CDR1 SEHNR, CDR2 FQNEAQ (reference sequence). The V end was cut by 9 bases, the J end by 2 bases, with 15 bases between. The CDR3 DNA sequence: TGTGCCAGGAGCCCTGGGGAGTTCACAGATACGCAGTATTTT. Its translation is CARSPGEFTDTQYF.

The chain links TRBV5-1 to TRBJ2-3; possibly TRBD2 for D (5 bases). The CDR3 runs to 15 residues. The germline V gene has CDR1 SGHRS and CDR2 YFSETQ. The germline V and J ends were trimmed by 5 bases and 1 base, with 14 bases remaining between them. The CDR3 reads CASRLEGKGTDTQYF. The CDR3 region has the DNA TGCGCCAGCAGGCTTGAGGGTAAGGGCACAGATACGCAGTATTTT.

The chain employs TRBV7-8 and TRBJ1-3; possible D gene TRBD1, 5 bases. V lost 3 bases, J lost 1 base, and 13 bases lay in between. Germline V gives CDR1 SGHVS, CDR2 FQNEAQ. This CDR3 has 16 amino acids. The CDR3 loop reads CASSFEPGPSGNTIYF. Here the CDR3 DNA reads TGTGCCAGCAGCTTCGAACCGGGACCGTCTGGAAACACCATATATTTT.

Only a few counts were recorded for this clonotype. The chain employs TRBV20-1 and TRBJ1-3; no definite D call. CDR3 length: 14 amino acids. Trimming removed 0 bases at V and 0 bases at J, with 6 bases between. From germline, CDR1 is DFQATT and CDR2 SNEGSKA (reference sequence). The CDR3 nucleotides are TGCAGTGCTAGAGATCGCCGCTCTGGAAACACCATATATTTT. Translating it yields CSARDRRSGNTIYF.